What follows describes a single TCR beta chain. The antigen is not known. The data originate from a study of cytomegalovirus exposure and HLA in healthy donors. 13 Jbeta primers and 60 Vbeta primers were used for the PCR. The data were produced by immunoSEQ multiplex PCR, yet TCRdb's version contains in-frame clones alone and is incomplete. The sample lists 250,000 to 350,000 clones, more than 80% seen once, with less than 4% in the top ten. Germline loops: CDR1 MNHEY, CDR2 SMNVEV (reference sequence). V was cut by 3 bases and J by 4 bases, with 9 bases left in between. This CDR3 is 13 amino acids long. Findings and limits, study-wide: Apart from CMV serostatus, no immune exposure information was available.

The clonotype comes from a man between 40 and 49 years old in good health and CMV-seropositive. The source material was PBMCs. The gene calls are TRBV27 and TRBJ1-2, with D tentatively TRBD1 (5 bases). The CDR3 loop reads CASSFDRRYGYTF. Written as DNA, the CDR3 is TGTGCCAGCAGTTTTGACAGACGCTATGGCTACACCTTC.